This T cell receptor beta chain originates from a study of cytomegalovirus exposure and HLA in healthy donors. This clone was counted a single time. Its antigen is currently unknown. There are 18 residues in the CDR3. The V gene's germline CDR1 is SGDLS and CDR2 YYNGEE. The J segment lost 3 bases and the V segment lost 0 bases, leaving 8 bases of the junction unmatched. A multiplex PCR was run with 60 Vbeta primers and 13 Jbeta primers. Method: immunoSEQ multiplex PCR; TCRdb's copy keeps in-frame clones and lacks some. The table records 110,000 or so clones, over 60% of them present only once. Study findings and constraints: The study found most TCR sequences rare, yet found some public TCRs in many donors.

V gene TRBV9 combines with J gene TRBJ2-1; 11 bases are shared with TRBD2. Sequencing was done on a sample of PBMCs. The receptor was isolated from a man between 18 and 29 years old in good health and CMV-seropositive. This chain's CDR3 is CASSVVGTSGPLYNEQFF. The CDR3 bases are TGTGCCAGCAGCGTAGTAGGGACTAGCGGCCCCCTCTACAATGAGCAGTTCTTC.